This is a list of T cell receptor beta chains from one sample in a study of T cells in Graves' hyperthyroidism and ophthalmopathy. MiXCR was run by TCRdb on the multiplex PCR reads, yielding one entry per CDR3 protein. The sample lists about 600,000 distinct CDR3 sequences, over 12% occurring once. The sequencing input was blood. The receptors shown here come from a woman aged 18-35 years with Graves' ophthalmopathy. The CDR3 runs from the conserved cysteine through the conserved F or W. A D gene is named only where the DNA matches it firmly. The size entry is marked missing in some rows and otherwise reads once, few, many or a size class.

clone size: few; J gene: TRBJ1-4; D gene: TRBD1; V gene: TRBV2; CDR3 DNA: TGTGCCAGCAGTGCCGGGACAGGGGATGAAAAACTGTCTTTT; CDR3 protein: CASSAGTGDEKLSF
clone size: many; J gene: TRBJ2-2; D gene: NA; V gene: TRBV18; CDR3 DNA: TGTGCCAGTCTTAACACCGGGGAAACCGGGGAGCTGTTTTTT; CDR3 protein: CASLNTGETGELFF
clone size: many; J gene: TRBJ1-4; D gene: NA; V gene: TRBV30; CDR3 DNA: TGTGCCTGGAGTGCAACTAATGAAAAACTGTTTTTT; CDR3 protein: CAWSATNEKLFF
clone size: NA; J gene: TRBJ1-3; D gene: NA; V gene: TRBV11-2; CDR3 DNA: TGTGCCAGCCCGTGGCCTCCTTTGTTCTCTGGAAACACCATATATTTT; CDR3 protein: CASPWPPLFSGNTIYF
clone size: NA; J gene: TRBJ2-1; D gene: NA; V gene: TRBV5-5; CDR3 DNA: TGTGCCAGCAGCCTCACGCCTCACTCCGGGGCCTACAATGAGCAGTTCTTC; CDR3 protein: CASSLTPHSGAYNEQFF
clone size: many; J gene: TRBJ1-5; D gene: NA; V gene: TRBV7-2; CDR3 DNA: TGTGCCAGCAGTGAAATGGGCGGGGGCAATCAGCCCCAGCATTTT; CDR3 protein: CASSEMGGGNQPQHF
clone size: many; J gene: TRBJ1-2; D gene: NA; V gene: TRBV2; CDR3 DNA: TGTGCCAGCACCGAATGGGAGGCTTATGGCTACACCTTC; CDR3 protein: CASTEWEAYGYTF
clone size: many; J gene: TRBJ2-1; D gene: TRBD2; V gene: TRBV11-3; CDR3 DNA: TGTGCCAGCAGCTCCGGGACTAGCGGGACGGGGGAGCAGTTCTTC; CDR3 protein: CASSSGTSGTGEQFF
clone size: many; J gene: TRBJ2-5; D gene: NA; V gene: TRBV27; CDR3 DNA: TGTGCCAGCAGACGGGACTACCAAGAGACCCAGTACTTC; CDR3 protein: CASRRDYQETQYF
clone size: few; J gene: TRBJ2-1; D gene: NA; V gene: TRBV19; CDR3 DNA: TGTGCCAGTAGTAGCGGCGGGACTCAAGAGCAGTTCTTC; CDR3 protein: CASSSGGTQEQFF
clone size: few; J gene: TRBJ1-5; D gene: TRBD1; V gene: TRBV19; CDR3 DNA: TGTGCCAGTAGTATCCGAATCCGGGACAGCGAGAATCAGCCCCAGCATTTT; CDR3 protein: CASSIRIRDSENQPQHF
clone size: few; J gene: TRBJ2-2; D gene: NA; V gene: TRBV9; CDR3 DNA: TGTGCCAGCAGCCCAGTGGAGGGGCTAAGCGGGGAGCTGTTTTTT; CDR3 protein: CASSPVEGLSGELFF
clone size: many; J gene: TRBJ2-5; D gene: TRBD2; V gene: TRBV28; CDR3 DNA: TGTGCCAGCAGTCCGCTGAGCGGGAGCGGTCAAGAGACCCAGTACTTC; CDR3 protein: CASSPLSGSGQETQYF